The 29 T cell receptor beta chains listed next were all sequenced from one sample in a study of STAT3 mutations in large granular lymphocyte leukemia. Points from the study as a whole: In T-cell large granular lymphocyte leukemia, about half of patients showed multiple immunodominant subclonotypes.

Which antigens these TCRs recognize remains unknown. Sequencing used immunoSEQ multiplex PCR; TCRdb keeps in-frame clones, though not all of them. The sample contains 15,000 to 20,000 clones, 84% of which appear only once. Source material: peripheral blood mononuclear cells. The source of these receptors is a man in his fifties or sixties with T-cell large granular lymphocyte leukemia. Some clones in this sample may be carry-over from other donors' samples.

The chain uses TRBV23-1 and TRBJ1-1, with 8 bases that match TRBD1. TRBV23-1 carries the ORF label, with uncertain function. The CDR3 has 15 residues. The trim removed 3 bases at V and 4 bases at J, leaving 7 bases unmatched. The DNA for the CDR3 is TGCGCCAGCAGTCACCTCTTCAGGGGGCCCACTGAAGCTTTCTTT. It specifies CASSHLFRGPTEAFF.

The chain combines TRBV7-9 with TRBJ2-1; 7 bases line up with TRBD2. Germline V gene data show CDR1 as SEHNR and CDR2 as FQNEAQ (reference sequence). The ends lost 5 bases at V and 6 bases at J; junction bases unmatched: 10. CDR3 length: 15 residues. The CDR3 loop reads CASSPGTTSSNEQFF. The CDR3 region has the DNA TGTGCCAGCAGCCCCGGGACTACATCATCCAATGAGCAGTTCTTC.

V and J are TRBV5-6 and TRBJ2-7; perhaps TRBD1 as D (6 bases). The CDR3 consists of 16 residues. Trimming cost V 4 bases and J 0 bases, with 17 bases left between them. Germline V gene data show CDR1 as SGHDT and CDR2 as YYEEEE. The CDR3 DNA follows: TGTGCCAGCAGCCCGGAACAGGGTAGGAGCTCCTACGAGCAGTACTTC. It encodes CASSPEQGRSSYEQYF.

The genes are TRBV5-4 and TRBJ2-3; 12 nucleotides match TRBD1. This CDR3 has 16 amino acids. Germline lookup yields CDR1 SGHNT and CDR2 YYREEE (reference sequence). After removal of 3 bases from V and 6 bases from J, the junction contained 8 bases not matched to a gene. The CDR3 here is CASSYTGTGGRDTQYF. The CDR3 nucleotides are TGTGCCAGCAGCTATACCGGGACAGGGGGCCGTGATACGCAGTATTTT.

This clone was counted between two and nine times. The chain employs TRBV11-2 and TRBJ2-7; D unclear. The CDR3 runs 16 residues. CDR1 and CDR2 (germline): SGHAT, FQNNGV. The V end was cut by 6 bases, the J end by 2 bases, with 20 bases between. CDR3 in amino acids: CASRPIRGAGAYEQYF. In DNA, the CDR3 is TGTGCCAGCAGACCGATACGTGGCGCAGGCGCCTACGAGCAGTACTTC.

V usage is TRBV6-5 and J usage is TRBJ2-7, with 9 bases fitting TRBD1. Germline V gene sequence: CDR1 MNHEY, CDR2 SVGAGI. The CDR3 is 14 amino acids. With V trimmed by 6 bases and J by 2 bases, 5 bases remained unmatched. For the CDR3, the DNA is TGTGCCAGCAGATCCGGGACAGGGACCTACGAGCAGTACTTC. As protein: CASRSGTGTYEQYF.

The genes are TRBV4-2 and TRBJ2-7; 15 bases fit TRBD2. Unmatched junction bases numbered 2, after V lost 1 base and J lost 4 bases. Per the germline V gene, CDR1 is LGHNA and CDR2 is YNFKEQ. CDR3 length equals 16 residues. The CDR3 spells CASSQGTSGGGYEQYF. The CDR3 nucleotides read TGTGCCAGCAGCCAAGGGACTAGCGGGGGGGGTTACGAGCAGTACTTC.

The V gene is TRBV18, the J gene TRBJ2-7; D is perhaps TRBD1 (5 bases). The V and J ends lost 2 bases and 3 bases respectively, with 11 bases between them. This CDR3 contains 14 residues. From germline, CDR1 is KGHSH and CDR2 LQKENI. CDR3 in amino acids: CASSPEAGNYEQYF. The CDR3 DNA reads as TGTGCCAGCTCACCAGAGGCAGGGAACTACGAGCAGTACTTC.

In nucleotides, the CDR3 is TGTGCCTGGGCGGGAGGAACCGAGCAGTACTTC. Encoded protein: CAWAGGTEQYF. The chain joins TRBV30 to TRBJ2-7; 8 bases map to TRBD2. The CDR3 runs to 11 residues. After removal of 5 bases from V and 6 bases from J, the junction contained 3 bases not matched to a gene. The V gene's germline CDR1 is GTSNPN and CDR2 SVGIG (reference sequence).

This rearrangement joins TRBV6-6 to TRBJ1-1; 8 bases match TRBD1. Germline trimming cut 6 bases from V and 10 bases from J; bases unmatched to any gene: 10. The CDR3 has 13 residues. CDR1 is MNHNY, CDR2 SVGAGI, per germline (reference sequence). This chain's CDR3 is CASSLAGGVGAFF. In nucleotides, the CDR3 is TGTGCCAGCAGCCTGGCAGGGGGCGTGGGAGCTTTCTTT.

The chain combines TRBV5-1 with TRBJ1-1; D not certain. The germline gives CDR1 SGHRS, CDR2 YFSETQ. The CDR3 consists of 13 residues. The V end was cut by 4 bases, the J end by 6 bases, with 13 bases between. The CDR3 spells CASSPEERAEAFF. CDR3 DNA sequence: TGCGCCAGCAGCCCGGAGGAGAGGGCTGAAGCTTTCTTT.

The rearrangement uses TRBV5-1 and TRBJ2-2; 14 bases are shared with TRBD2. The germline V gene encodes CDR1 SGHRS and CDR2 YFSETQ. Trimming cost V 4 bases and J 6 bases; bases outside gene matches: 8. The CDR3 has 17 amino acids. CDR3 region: CASSLRTSGGSAGELFF. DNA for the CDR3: TGCGCCAGCAGCCTCCGGACTAGCGGGGGGTCCGCCGGGGAGCTGTTTTTT.

The CDR3 coding sequence is TGTGCCAGCGGACTAGCGGGAGGGTCTTGGAAGACCCAGTACTTC. This gives the protein CASGLAGGSWKTQYF. The chain has TRBV19 and TRBJ2-5, with 15 bases matching TRBD2. The V gene's germline CDR1 is LNHDA and CDR2 SQIVND (reference sequence). After removal of 9 bases from V and 6 bases from J, the junction contained 8 bases not matched to a gene. The CDR3 covers 15 residues. The full variable domain, rest sourced from reference TRBV19 and TRBJ2-5, is DGGITQSPKYLFRKEGQNVTLSCEQNLNHDAMYWYRQDPGQGLRLIYYSQIVNDFQKGDIAEGYSVSREKKESFPLTVTSAQKNPTAFYLCASGLAGGSWKTQYFGPGTRLLVL.

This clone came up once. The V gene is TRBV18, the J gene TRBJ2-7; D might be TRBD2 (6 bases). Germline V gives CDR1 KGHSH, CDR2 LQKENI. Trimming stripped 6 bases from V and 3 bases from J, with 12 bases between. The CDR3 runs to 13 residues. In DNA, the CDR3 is TGTGCCAGCTCCGGGACTGTAAACTACGAGCAGTACTTC. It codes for CASSGTVNYEQYF.

This CDR3 is CASSIGPSSYNEQFF. DNA for the CDR3: TGTGCCAGTAGTATCGGTCCCTCCTCCTACAATGAGCAGTTCTTC. The chain has TRBV19 and TRBJ2-1; no reliable D call. Germline-derived CDR1 and CDR2 are LNHDA and SQIVND (reference sequence). This CDR3 comprises 15 residues. V lost 3 bases, J lost 0 bases, and 9 bases lay in between.

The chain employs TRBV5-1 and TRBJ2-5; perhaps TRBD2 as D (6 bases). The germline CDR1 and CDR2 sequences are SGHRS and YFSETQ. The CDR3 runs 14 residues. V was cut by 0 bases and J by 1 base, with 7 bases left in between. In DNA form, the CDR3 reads TGCGCCAGCAGCTTGGGTAGCGGCCAAGAGACCCAGTACTTC. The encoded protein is CASSLGSGQETQYF.

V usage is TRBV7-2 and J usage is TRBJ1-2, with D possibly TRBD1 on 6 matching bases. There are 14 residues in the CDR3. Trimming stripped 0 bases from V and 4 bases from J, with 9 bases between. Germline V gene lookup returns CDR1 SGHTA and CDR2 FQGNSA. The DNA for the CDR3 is TGTGCCAGCAGCTTAGCCAGGGGCATCTATGGCTACACCTTC. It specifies CASSLARGIYGYTF.

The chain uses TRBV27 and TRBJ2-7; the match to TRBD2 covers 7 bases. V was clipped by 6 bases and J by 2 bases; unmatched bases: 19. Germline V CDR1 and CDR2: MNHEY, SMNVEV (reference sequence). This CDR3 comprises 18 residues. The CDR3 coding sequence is TGTGCCAGCAGCCCGCGGACTCCAATGAAGGGAGGGGCCTACGAGCAGTACTTC. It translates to CASSPRTPMKGGAYEQYF.

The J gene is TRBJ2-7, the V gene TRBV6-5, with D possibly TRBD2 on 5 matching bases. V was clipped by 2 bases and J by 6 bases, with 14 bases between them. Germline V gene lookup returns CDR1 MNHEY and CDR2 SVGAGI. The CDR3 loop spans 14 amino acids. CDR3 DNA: TGTGCCAGCAGTTACGGGATGGAGAGCGGCGAGCAGTACTTC. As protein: CASSYGMESGEQYF.

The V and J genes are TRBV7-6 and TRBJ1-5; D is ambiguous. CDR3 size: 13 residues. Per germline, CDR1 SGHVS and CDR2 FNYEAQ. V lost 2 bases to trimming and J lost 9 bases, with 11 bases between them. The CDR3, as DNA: TGTGCCAGCAGCTTAAACGCCGAGACGCCCCAGCATTTT. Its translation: CASSLNAETPQHF.

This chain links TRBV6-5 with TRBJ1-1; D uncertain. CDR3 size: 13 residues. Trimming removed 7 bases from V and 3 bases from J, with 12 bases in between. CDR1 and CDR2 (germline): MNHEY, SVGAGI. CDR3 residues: CASNKVEHTEAFF. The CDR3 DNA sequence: TGTGCCAGCAACAAAGTTGAACACACTGAAGCTTTCTTT.

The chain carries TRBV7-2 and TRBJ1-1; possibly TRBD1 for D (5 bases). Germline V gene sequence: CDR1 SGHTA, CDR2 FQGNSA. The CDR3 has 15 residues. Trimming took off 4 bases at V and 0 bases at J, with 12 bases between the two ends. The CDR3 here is CASSSGTAMNTEAFF. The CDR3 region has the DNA TGTGCCAGCAGCTCCGGGACCGCCATGAACACTGAAGCTTTCTTT.

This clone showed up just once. The CDR3 coding sequence is TGCGCCAGCAGCCAAGCCCCCACTAGCGGCCCCTACGAGCAGTACTTC. Its translation: CASSQAPTSGPYEQYF. V is TRBV4-1 and J is TRBJ2-7; 8 bases align to TRBD2. V shed 1 base and J 2 bases; nucleotides not matched to a gene: 7. CDR1 and CDR2 from the germline V gene are MGHRA and YSYEKL. This CDR3 spans 16 amino acids.

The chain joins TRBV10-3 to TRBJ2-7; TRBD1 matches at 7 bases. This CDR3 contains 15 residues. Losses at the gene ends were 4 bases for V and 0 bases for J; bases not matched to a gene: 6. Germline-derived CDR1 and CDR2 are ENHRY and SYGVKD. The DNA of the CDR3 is TGTGCCATCAGTGGCGGACAGGAGATCTCCTACGAGCAGTACTTC. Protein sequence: CAISGGQEISYEQYF.

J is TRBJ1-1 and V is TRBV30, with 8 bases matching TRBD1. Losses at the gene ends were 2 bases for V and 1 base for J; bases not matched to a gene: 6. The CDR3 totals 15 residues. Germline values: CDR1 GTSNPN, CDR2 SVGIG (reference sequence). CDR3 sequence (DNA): TGTGCCTGGAGTCCCCGGGGGACAGGGAACACTGAAGCTTTCTTT. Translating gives CAWSPRGTGNTEAFF. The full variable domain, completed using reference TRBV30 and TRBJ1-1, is SQTIHQWPATLVQPVGSPLSLECTVEGTSNPNLYWYRQAAGRGLQLLFYSVGIGQISSEVPQNLSASRPQDRQFILSSKKLLLSDSGFYLCAWSPRGTGNTEAFFGQGTRLTVV.

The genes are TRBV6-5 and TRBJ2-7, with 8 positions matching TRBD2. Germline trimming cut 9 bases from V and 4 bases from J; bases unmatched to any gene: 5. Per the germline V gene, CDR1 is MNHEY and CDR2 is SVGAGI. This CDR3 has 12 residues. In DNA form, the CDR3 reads TGTGCCAGTAGCGGGGAAGCATACGAGCAGTACTTC. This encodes CASSGEAYEQYF.

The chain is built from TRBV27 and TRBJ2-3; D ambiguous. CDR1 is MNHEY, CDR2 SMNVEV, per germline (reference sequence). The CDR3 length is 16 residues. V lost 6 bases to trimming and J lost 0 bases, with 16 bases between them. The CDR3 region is CASRKGSSSSTDTQYF. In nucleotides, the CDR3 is TGTGCCAGCAGAAAGGGTTCGTCCTCTAGCACAGATACGCAGTATTTT.

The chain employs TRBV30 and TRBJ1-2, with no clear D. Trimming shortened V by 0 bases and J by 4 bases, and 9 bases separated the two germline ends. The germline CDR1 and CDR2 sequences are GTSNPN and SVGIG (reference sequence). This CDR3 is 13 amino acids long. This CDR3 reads CAWSVGIIYGYTF. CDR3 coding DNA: TGTGCCTGGAGTGTAGGGATTATCTATGGCTACACCTTC.

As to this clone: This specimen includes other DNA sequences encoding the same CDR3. In DNA form, the CDR3 reads TGCAGTGCTAGACAGGGCTACGAGCAGTACTTC. It yields the protein CSARQGYEQYF. The chain couples TRBV20-1 to TRBJ2-7, with D possibly TRBD1 on 5 matching bases. The CDR3 contains 11 residues. Trimming shortened V by 2 bases and J by 3 bases, and 5 bases separated the two germline ends. The germline gives CDR1 DFQATT, CDR2 SNEGSKA (reference sequence).